This TCR beta chain emerged from a study of low-dose radiotherapy and immunotherapy resistance in tumors. Overall study: 1 Gy per fraction was delivered to Cohort 2 every two weeks, for 13 Gy total over 26 weeks.

This clonotype was found many times. The time point here: before trial treatment. Low-dose radiotherapy and low-dose cyclophosphamide, together with aspirin, ipilimumab and nivolumab, were given to donors. The CDR3 totals 15 residues. With V trimmed by 0 bases and J by 4 bases, 6 bases remained unmatched. Germline V CDR1 and CDR2: DFQATT, SNEGSKA (reference sequence). Covering alpha and beta chains, TRAV- and TRBV-specific primers were used for the first-strand cDNA. TCR amplification used roughly 21 PCR cycles, a constant-region primer and a V-primer adapter. TCRdb itself ran the reads through MiXCR, one entry per CDR3 protein. The repertoire has about 39,000 distinct CDR3 sequences, 25% to 40% of them found once; the top ten carry about 3.7%.

The sequenced sample was PBMCs, obtained before treatment. V is TRBV20-1 and J is TRBJ2-1; 7 nucleotides line up with TRBD1. This TCR was sampled from a male donor with gallbladder cancer. The CDR3 sequence is CSARDSGTAYNEQFF. The CDR3 nucleotides are TGCAGTGCTAGAGATTCCGGGACAGCTTACAATGAGCAGTTCTTC.